This T cell receptor beta chain was found in a study of early T cells in non-severe SARS-CoV-2 infection. Study at large: Sequencing used unsorted whole-blood bulk RNA, so chains lack pairing. Study-level points and caveats: Matching against VDJdb likely underestimated virus-specific expansions, favoring anti-spike CD8.

To note about this clonotype: The antigen remains unidentified.

As part of library construction, unique molecular identifiers were attached to individual cDNA molecules. MiXCR was run by TCRdb on the 5' RACE reads, yielding one entry per CDR3 protein. The sample includes 55,000 to 75,000 distinct CDR3 sequences, approximately 9.3% seen only once; the top ten take 1.2%. Sequencing was carried out using whole blood. The TCR originated in an adult who was a healthcare worker with PCR-confirmed SARS-CoV-2 infection or an uninfected control (not recorded which).

Written as DNA, the CDR3 is TGTGCCATCAGTGAACGGTACACCCCCTACGAGCAGTACGTC. Translation: CAISERYTPYEQYV. V usage is TRBV10-3 and J usage is TRBJ2-7; D is unclear. V was pared by 3 bases and J by 2 bases, with 11 bases between. This CDR3 is 14 amino acids long. Germline V gives CDR1 ENHRY, CDR2 SYGVKD.